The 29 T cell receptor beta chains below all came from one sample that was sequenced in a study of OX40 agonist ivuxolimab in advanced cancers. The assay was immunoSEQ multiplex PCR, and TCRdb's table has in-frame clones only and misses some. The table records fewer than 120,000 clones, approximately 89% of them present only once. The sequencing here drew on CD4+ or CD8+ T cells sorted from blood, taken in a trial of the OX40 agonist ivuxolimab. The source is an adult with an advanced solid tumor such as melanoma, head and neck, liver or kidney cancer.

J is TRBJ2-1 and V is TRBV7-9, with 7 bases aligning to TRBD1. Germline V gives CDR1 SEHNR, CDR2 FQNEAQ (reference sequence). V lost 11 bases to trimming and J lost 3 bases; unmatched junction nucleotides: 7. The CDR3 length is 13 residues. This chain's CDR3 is CAGRQGYYNEQFF. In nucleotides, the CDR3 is TGTGCCGGACGACAGGGCTACTACAATGAGCAGTTCTTC.

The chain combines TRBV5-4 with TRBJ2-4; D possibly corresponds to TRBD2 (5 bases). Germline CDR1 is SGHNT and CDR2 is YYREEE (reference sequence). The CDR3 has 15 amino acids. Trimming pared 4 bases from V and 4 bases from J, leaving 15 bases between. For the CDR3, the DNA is TGTGCCAGCAGCCTGCCAGCACGGGAAAAAAACATTCAGTACTTC. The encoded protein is CASSLPAREKNIQYF.

This chain's CDR3 is CASSLNGRVTEAFF. In DNA, the CDR3 is TGTGCCAGCAGCTTAAATGGTAGGGTGACTGAAGCTTTCTTT. V and J are TRBV7-3 and TRBJ1-1; D uncertain. The CDR3 consists of 14 residues. V lost 1 base and J lost 5, with 11 bases in between. Germline loops: CDR1 SGHTA, CDR2 FQGTGA.

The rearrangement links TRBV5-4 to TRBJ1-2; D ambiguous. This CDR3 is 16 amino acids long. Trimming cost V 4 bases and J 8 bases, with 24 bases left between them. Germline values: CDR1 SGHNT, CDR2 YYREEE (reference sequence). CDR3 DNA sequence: TGTGCCAGCAGCCCCGGGATCGACTTCGCAGCTCCAGGCTACACCTTC. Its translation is CASSPGIDFAAPGYTF.

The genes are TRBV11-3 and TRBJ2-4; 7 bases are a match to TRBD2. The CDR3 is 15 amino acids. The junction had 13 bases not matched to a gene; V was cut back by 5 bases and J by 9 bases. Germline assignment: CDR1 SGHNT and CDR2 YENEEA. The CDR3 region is CASSPLGGDDGIQYF. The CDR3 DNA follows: TGTGCCAGCAGCCCCCTGGGAGGGGATGACGGCATTCAGTACTTC.

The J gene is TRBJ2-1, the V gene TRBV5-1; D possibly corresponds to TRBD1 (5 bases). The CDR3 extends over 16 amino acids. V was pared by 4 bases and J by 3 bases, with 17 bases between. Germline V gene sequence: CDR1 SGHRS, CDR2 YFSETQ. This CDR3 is CASSRLEQVFYNEQFF. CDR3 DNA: TGCGCCAGCAGCCGCTTGGAACAGGTCTTCTACAATGAGCAGTTCTTC. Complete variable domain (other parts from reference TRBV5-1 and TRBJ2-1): KAGVTQTPRYLIKTRGQQVTLSCSPISGHRSVSWYQQTPGQGLQFLFEYFSETQRNKGNFPGRFSGRQFSNSRSEMNVSTLELGDSALYLCASSRLEQVFYNEQFFGPGTRLTVL.

The CDR3, as DNA: TGTGCCAGCAGCATCTCCAGCTCCTACGAGCAGTACTTC. Translating it yields CASSISSSYEQYF. The chain joins TRBV7-2 to TRBJ2-7; D is undetermined. V dropped 5 bases and J dropped 0 bases, with 8 bases sitting between them. Per germline, CDR1 SGHTA and CDR2 FQGNSA. CDR3 length equals 13 residues.

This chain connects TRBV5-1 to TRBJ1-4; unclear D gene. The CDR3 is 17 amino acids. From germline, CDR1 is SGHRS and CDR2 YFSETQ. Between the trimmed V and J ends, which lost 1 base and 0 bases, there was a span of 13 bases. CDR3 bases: TGCGCCAGCAGCTTGCGCAGAGCTGGTGCAACTAATGAAAAACTGTTTTTT. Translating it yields CASSLRRAGATNEKLFF.

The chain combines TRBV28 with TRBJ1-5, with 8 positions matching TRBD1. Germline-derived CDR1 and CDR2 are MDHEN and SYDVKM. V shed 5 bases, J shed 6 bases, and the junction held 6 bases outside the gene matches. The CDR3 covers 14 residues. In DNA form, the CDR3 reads TGTGCCAGCAGTCCAGGACAGGGTACTCAGCCCCAGCATTTT. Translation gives CASSPGQGTQPQHF.

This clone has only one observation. The CDR3: CASSLTSSYNEQFF. The CDR3 DNA reads as TGTGCCAGCAGCTTGACCAGCTCCTACAATGAGCAGTTCTTC. V and J are TRBV5-4 and TRBJ2-1; D call uncertain. The CDR3 covers 14 residues. Trimming stripped 1 base from V and 0 bases from J, with 5 bases between. The germline gives CDR1 SGHNT, CDR2 YYREEE (reference sequence).

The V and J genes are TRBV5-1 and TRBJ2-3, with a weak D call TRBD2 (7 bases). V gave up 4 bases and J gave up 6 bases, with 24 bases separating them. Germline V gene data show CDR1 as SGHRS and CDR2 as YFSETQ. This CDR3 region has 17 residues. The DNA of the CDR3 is TGCGCCAGCAGCACGGACAGTAGGTCTAGCGGAAGGGATACGCAGTATTTT. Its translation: CASSTDSRSSGRDTQYF.

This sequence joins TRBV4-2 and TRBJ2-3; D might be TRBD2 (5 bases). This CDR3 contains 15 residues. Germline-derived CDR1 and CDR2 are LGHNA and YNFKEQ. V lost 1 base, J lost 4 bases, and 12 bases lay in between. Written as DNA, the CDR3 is TGTGCCAGCAGCCAAGTCAAGAGGGATTCAGATACGCAGTATTTT. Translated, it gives CASSQVKRDSDTQYF.

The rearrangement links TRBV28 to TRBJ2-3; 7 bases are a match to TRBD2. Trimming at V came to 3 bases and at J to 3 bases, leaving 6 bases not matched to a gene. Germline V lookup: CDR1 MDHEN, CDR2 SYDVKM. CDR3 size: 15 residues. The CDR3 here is CASSFDAGVTDTQYF. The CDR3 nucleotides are TGTGCCAGCAGTTTTGATGCGGGAGTAACAGATACGCAGTATTTT.

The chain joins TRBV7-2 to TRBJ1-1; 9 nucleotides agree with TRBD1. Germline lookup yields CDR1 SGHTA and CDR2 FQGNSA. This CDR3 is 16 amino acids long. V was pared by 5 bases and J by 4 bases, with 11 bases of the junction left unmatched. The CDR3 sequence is CASSTTGGRERTEAFF. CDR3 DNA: TGTGCCAGCAGCACAACAGGGGGCCGGGAACGCACTGAAGCTTTCTTT.

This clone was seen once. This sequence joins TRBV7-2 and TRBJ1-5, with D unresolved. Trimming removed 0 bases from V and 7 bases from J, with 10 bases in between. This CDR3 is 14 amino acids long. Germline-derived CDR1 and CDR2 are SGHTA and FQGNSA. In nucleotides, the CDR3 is TGTGCCAGCAGCTTAGCCCCCTTTGGACAGCCCCAGCATTTT. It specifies CASSLAPFGQPQHF.

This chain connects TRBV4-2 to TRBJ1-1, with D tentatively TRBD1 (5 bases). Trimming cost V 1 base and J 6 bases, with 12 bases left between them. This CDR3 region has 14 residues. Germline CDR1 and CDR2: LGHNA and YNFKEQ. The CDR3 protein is CASSQGGGTPEAFF. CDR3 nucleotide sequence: TGTGCCAGCAGCCAAGGTGGTGGGACCCCTGAAGCTTTCTTT.

For the CDR3, the DNA is TGTGCCAGCAGTTCACCACTAAGGACGCCCACCGGGGAGCTGTTTTTT. It specifies CASSSPLRTPTGELFF. The chain joins TRBV28 to TRBJ2-2; no reliable D call. Deletions cut 4 bases from V and 4 bases from J, with 16 bases between. The CDR3 runs 16 residues. CDR1 is MDHEN and CDR2 is SYDVKM in the germline V gene.

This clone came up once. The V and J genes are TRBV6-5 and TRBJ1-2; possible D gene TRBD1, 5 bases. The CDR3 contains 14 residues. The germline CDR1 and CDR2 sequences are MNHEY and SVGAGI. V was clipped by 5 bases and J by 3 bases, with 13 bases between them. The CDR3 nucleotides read TGTGCCAGCAGTGAATGGGGGGGTGACTATGGCTACACCTTC. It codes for CASSEWGGDYGYTF.

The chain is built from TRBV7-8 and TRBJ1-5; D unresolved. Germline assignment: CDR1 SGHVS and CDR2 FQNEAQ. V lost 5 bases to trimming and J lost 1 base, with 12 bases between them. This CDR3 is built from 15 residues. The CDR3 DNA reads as TGTGCCAGCAGCCCCGGACTGTGGAGCAATCAGCCCCAGCATTTT. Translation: CASSPGLWSNQPQHF.

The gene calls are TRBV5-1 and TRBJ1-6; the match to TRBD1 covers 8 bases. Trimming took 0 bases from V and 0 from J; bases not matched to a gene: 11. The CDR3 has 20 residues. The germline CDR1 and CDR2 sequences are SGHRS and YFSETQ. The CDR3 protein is CASSLVGQGKGSSYNSPLHF. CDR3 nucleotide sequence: TGCGCCAGCAGCTTGGTAGGACAGGGTAAGGGGAGCTCCTATAATTCACCCCTCCACTTT.

The CDR3 protein is CASSLQGVTGELFF. The DNA of the CDR3 is TGTGCCAGCAGCTTACAAGGGGTCACCGGGGAGCTGTTTTTT. The genes are TRBV7-2 and TRBJ2-2; a weak D match, TRBD1 (5 bases). CDR3 length: 14 residues. Trimming stripped 2 bases from V and 4 bases from J, with 8 bases between. In germline, CDR1 is SGHTA, CDR2 FQGNSA.

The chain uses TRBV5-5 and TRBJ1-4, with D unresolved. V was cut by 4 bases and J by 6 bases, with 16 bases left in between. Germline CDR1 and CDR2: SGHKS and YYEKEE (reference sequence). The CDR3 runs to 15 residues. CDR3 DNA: TGTGCCAGCAGCCCTCCGGGCCACGGTGATGAAAAACTGTTTTTT. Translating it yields CASSPPGHGDEKLFF.

The CDR3 DNA sequence: TGTGCCAGCAGCTTAGATCGGTACGAGCAGTACTTC. The encoded protein is CASSLDRYEQYF. The rearrangement links TRBV11-2 to TRBJ2-7; no reliable D call. From germline, CDR1 is SGHAT and CDR2 FQNNGV. This CDR3 is 12 amino acids long. V gave up 0 bases and J gave up 4 bases, with 4 bases separating them. Variable domain in full (rest from reference TRBV11-2 and TRBJ2-7): EAGVAQSPRYKIIEKRQSVAFWCNPISGHATLYWYQQILGQGPKLLIQFQNNGVVDDSQLPKDRFSAERLKGVDSTLKIQPAKLEDSAVYLCASSLDRYEQYFGPGTRLTVT.

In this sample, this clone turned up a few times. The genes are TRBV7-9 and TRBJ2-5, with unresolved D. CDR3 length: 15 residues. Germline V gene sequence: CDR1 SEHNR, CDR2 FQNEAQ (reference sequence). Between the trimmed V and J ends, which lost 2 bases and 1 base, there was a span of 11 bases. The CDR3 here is CASSLRPESQETQYF. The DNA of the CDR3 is TGTGCCAGCAGCTTACGGCCTGAGTCCCAAGAGACCCAGTACTTC.

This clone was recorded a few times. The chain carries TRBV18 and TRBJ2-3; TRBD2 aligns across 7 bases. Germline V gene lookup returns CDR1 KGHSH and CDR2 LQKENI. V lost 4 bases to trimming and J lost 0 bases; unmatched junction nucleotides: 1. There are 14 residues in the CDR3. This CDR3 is CASSRSGSTDTQYF. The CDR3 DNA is TGTGCCAGCTCACGTAGCGGGAGCACAGATACGCAGTATTTT.

CDR3 sequence (DNA): TGTGCCAGCAGGCGACAGGGGGCGCCTGAGCAGTTCTTC. It yields the protein CASRRQGAPEQFF. V usage is TRBV27 and J usage is TRBJ2-1, with TRBD1 matching 10 bases. CDR1 MNHEY and CDR2 SMNVEV come from the germline V gene (reference sequence). The CDR3 runs to 13 residues. V trimming: 6 bases; J trimming: 9 bases; junction bases outside the gene matches: 5.

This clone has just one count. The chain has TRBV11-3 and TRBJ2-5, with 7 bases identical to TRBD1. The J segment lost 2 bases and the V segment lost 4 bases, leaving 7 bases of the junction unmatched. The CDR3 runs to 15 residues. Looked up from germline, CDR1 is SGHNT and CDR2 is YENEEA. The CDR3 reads CASSSLGQPQETQYF. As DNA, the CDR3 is TGTGCCAGCAGCTCGCTGGGACAGCCACAAGAGACCCAGTACTTC.

This CDR3 reads CAWSWQGASNTEAFF. CDR3 nucleotides: TGTGCCTGGAGTTGGCAGGGGGCCTCGAACACTGAAGCTTTCTTT. V and J are TRBV30 and TRBJ1-1, with TRBD1 identical over 8 bases. CDR3 length: 15 residues. Germline V gene data show CDR1 as GTSNPN and CDR2 as SVGIG (reference sequence). Trimming cost V 2 bases and J 1 base; bases outside gene matches: 6.

The CDR3 protein is CASSSGVSVSMGEAFF. The DNA of the CDR3 is TGTGCCAGCAGCTCAGGGGTGTCGGTGTCCATGGGTGAAGCTTTCTTT. The chain recombines TRBV28 with TRBJ1-1, with D perhaps matching TRBD1 (6 bases). The CDR3 runs to 16 residues. Germline assignment: CDR1 MDHEN and CDR2 SYDVKM. The V gene lost 6 bases and the J gene lost 7 bases, with 24 bases spanning the gap.